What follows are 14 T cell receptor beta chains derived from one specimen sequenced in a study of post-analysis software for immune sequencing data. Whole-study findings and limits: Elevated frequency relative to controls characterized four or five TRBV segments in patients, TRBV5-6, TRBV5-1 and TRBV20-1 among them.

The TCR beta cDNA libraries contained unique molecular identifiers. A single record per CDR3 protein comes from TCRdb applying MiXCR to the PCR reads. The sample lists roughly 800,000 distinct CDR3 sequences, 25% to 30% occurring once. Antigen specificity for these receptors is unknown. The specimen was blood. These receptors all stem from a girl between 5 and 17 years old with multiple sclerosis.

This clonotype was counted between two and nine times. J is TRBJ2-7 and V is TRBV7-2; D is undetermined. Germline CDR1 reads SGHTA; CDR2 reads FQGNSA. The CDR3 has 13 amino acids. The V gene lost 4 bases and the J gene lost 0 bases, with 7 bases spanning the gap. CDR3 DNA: TGTGCCAGCAGCTCCGCAGGCTCCTACGAGCAGTACTTC. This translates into CASSSAGSYEQYF.

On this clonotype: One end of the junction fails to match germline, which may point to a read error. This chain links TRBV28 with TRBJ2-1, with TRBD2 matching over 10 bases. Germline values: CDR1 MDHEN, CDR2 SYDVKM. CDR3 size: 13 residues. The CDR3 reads CASSSGTSVEQVF. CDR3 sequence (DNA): TGTGCCAGCAGTTCTGGGACTAGCGTAGAGCAGGTCTTC.

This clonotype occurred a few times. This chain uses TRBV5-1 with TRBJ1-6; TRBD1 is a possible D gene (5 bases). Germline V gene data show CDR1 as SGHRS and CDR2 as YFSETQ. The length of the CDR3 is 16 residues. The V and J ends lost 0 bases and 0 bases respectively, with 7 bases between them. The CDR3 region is CASSLDGGSYNSPLHF. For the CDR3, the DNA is TGCGCCAGCAGCTTGGATGGGGGCTCCTATAATTCACCCCTCCACTTT.

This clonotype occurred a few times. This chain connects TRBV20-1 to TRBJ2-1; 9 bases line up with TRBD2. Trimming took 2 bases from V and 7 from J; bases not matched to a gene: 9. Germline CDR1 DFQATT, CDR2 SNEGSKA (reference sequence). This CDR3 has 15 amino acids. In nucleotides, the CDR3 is TGCAGTGCTAGAAATGTAGCGGGGGTTCTGAATGAGCAGTTCTTC. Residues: CSARNVAGVLNEQFF.

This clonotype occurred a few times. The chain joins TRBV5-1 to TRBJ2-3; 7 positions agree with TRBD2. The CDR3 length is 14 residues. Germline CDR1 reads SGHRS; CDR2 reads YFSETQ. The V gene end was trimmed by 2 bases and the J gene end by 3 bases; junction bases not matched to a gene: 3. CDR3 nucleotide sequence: TGCGCCAGCAGCTTTTCAGCGGGAACAGATACGCAGTATTTT. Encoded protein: CASSFSAGTDTQYF.

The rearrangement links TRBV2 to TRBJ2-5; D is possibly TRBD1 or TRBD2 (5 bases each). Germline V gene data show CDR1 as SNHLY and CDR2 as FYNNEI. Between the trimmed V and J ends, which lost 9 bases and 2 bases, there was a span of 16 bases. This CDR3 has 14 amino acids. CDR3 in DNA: TGTGCCAGACAAGTCCGGGACGGACAAGAGACCCAGTACTTC. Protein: CARQVRDGQETQYF.

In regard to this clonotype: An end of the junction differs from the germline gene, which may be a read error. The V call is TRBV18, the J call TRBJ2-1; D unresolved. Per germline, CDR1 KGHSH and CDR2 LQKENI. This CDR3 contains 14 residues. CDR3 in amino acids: CASSPDISHNEQFF. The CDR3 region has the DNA TGTGCCAGCTCACCAGATATCTCCCACAATGAGCAGTTCTTC.

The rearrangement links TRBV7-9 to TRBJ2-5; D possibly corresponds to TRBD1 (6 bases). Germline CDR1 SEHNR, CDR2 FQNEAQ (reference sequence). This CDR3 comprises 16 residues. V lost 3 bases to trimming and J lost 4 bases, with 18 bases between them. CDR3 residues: CASSFPLTGDGETQYF. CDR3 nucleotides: TGTGCCAGCAGCTTTCCGCTGACAGGAGATGGAGAGACCCAGTACTTC.

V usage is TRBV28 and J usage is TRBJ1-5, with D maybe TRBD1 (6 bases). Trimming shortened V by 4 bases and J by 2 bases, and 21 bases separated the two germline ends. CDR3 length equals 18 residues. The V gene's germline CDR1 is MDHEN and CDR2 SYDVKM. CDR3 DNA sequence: TGTGCCAGCAGTTACACGACAGGCGAGGTACGGGGCAATCAGCCCCAGCATTTT. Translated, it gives CASSYTTGEVRGNQPQHF.

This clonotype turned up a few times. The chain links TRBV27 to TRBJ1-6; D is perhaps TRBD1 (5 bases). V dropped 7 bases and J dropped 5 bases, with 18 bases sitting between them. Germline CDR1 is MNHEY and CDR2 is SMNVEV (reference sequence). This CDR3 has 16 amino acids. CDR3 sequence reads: CASTPRWGANNSPLHF. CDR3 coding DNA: TGTGCCAGCACCCCTCGGTGGGGCGCCAATAATTCACCCCTCCACTTT.

CDR3 DNA: TGTGCCAGCAAAACTAGCGGGAGGGCCCCAGATACGCAGTATTTT. Translation gives CASKTSGRAPDTQYF. V usage is TRBV28 and J usage is TRBJ2-3; 13 bases line up with TRBD2. Germline assignment: CDR1 MDHEN and CDR2 SYDVKM. CDR3 length: 15 amino acids. V lost 7 bases to trimming and J lost 4 bases; unmatched junction nucleotides: 5.

The CDR3 is CASSWGGVPDTQYF. The CDR3, as DNA: TGTGCCAGCAGTTGGGGGGGGGTCCCAGATACGCAGTATTTT. This rearrangement joins TRBV27 to TRBJ2-3, with TRBD2 matching 7 bases. This CDR3 is 14 amino acids long. V trimming: 4 bases; J trimming: 4 bases; junction bases outside the gene matches: 5. Germline lookup yields CDR1 MNHEY and CDR2 SMNVEV (reference sequence).

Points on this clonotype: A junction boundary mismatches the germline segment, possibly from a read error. CDR3 DNA: TGTGCCTGCAGTTACTCTCGTTCCGGGGTAGGCGAGCAGTACTTC. Amino acids: CACSYSRSGVGEQYF. V usage is TRBV6-5 and J usage is TRBJ2-7; tentatively, D is TRBD2 (5 bases). This CDR3 has 15 residues. The germline gives CDR1 MNHEY, CDR2 SVGAGI.

CDR3 DNA: TGCAGCGCCTGGGGCAGCCTCAATGAGCAGTTCTTC. Encoded protein: CSAWGSLNEQFF. The rearrangement joins TRBV29-1 to TRBJ2-1, with D tentatively TRBD1 (5 bases). The germline V gene has CDR1 SQVTM and CDR2 ANQGSEA. Trimming shortened V by 7 bases and J by 6 bases, and 13 bases separated the two germline ends. This CDR3 is built from 12 residues.